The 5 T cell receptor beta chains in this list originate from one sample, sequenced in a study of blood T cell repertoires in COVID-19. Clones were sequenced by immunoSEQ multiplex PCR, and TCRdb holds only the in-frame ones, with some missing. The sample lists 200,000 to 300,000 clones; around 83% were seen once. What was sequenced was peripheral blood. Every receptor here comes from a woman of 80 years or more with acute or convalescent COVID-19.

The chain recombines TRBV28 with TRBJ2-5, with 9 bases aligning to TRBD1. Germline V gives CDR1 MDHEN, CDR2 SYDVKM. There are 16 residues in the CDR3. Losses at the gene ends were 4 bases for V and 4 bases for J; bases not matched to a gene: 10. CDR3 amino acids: CASSWRTGVSGETQYF. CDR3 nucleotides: TGTGCCAGCAGTTGGAGGACAGGGGTGTCGGGAGAGACCCAGTACTTC.

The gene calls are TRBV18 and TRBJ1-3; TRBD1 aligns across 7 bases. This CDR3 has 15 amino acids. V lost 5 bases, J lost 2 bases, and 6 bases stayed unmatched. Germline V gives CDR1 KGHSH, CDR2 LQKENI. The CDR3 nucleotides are TGTGCCAGCTCATCATCGGACAGGACTGGAAACACCATATATTTT. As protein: CASSSSDRTGNTIYF.

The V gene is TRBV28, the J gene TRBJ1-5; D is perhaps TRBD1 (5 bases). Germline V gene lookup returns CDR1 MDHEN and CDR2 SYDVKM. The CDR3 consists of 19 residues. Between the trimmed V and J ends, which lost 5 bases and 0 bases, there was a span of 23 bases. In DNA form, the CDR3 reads TGTGCCAGCAGTGGCGACCTTCTTCAGGGTTTTGGTAGCAATCAGCCCCAGCATTTT. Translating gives CASSGDLLQGFGSNQPQHF.

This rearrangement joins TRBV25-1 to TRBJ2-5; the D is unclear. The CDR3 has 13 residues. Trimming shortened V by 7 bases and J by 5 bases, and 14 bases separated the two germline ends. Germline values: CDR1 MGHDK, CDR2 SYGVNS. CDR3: CASTGVIAETQYF. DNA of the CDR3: TGTGCCAGCACCGGTGTTATCGCGGAGACCCAGTACTTC.

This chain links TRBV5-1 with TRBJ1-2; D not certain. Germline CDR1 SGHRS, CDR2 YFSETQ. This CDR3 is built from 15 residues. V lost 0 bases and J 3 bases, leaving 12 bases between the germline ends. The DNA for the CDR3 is TGCGCCAGCAGCTTGGGGGTGCTCCGGGACTATGGCTACACCTTC. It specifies CASSLGVLRDYGYTF.